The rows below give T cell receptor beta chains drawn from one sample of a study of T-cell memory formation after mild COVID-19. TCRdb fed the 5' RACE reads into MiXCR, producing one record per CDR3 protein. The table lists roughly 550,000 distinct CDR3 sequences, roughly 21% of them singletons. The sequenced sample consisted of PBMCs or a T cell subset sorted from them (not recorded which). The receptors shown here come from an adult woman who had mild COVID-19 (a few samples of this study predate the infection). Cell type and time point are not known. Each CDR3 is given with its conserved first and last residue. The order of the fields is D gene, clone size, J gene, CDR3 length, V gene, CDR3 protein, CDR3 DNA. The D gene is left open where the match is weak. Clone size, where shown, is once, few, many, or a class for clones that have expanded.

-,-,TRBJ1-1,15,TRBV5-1,CASSLGDRDNTEAFF,TGCGCCAGCAGCTTGGGGGATAGGGACAACACTGAAGCTTTCTTT
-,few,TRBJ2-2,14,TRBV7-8,CASSWQQNTGELFF,TGTGCCAGCAGCTGGCAACAGAACACCGGGGAGCTGTTTTTT
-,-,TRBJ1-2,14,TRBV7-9,CASSFRQADYGYTF,TGTGCCAGCAGCTTCCGGCAGGCCGACTATGGCTACACCTTC
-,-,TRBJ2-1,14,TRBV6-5,CASSRRTVVNEQFF,TGTGCCAGCAGCCGACGGACCGTTGTCAATGAGCAGTTCTTC
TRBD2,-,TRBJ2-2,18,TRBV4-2,CASSQVAGGPVDTGELFF,TGTGCCAGCAGCCAAGTAGCGGGGGGGCCGGTTGACACCGGGGAGCTGTTTTTT
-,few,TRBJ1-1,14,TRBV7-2,CASSLDQGITEAFF,TGTGCCAGCAGCTTAGATCAGGGAATCACTGAAGCTTTCTTT
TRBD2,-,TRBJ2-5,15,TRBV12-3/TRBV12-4,CASSRLSGGAETQYF,TGTGCCAGCAGTCGCCTTAGCGGGGGGGCGGAGACCCAGTACTTC
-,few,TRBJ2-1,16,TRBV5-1,CASSLEGHVSYNEQFF,TGCGCCAGCAGCTTGGAGGGACACGTATCCTACAATGAGCAGTTCTTC
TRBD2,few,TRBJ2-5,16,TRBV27,CASIPLAGGPSETQYF,TGTGCCAGCATTCCCCTAGCGGGAGGGCCTAGCGAGACCCAGTACTTC
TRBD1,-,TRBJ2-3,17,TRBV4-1,CASSQPDRGTRTDTQYF,TGCGCCAGCAGCCAACCCGACAGGGGGACTCGGACAGATACGCAGTATTTT
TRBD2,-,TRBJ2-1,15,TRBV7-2,CASSPRGAGYNEQLF,TGTGCCAGCAGCCCCCGGGGAGCGGGGTACAATGAGCAGTTGTTC
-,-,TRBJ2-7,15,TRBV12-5,CASGLAPRRSYEQYF,TGTGCTAGTGGTTTAGCGCCGCGCCGCTCCTACGAGCAGTACTTC
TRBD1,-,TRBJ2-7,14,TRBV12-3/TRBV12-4,CASSPGTGGREQYF,TGTGCCAGCAGTCCCGGGACAGGGGGGCGTGAGCAGTACTTC
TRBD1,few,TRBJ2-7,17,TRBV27,CASSLLPGQGALYEQYF,TGTGCCAGCAGTTTATTACCGGGACAGGGGGCCTTATACGAGCAGTACTTC
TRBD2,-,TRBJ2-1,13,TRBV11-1,CASSTQREDEQFF,TGTGCCAGCAGCACGCAACGGGAGGATGAGCAGTTCTTC
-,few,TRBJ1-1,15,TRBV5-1,CASSLGGAYNTEAFF,TGCGCCAGCAGCTTGGGAGGGGCCTACAACACTGAAGCTTTCTTT
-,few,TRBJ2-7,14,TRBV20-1,CSASGLGEAYEQYF,TGCAGTGCTAGCGGTCTAGGGGAGGCCTACGAGCAGTACTTC
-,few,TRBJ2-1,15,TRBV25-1,CASSEGAAPYNEQFF,TGTGCCAGCAGTGAAGGAGCGGCTCCCTACAATGAGCAGTTCTTC
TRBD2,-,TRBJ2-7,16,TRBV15,CATSIGRTSGAYEQYF,TGTGCCACCAGCATAGGACGGACTAGCGGGGCCTACGAGCAGTACTTC
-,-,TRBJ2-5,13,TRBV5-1,CASSLGEPETQYF,TGCGCCAGCAGCTTGGGAGAACCAGAGACCCAGTACTTC
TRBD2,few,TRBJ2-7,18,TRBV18,CASSLSSGKSFLSYEQYF,TGTGCCAGCTCATTATCTAGCGGGAAGTCGTTCCTCTCCTACGAGCAGTACTTC
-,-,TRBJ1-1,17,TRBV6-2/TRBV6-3,CASSYGLLVYMNTEAFF,TGTGCCAGCAGTTACGGGCTCCTGGTATACATGAACACTGAAGCTTTCTTT
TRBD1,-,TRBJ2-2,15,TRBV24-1,CATSRTGPTAGELFF,TGTGCCACCAGTCGGACAGGCCCCACGGCCGGGGAGCTGTTTTTT
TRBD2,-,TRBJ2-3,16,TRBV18,CASSLLAGASTDTQYF,TGTGCCAGCTCTCTTTTAGCGGGAGCCAGCACAGATACGCAGTATTTT
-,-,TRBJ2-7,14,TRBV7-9,CASSLADNSYEQYF,TGTGCCAGCAGCTTAGCAGACAATTCCTACGAGCAGTACTTC
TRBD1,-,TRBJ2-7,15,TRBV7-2,CASSLARTGGDEQYF,TGTGCCAGCAGCTTAGCGCGGACAGGGGGCGACGAGCAGTACTTC
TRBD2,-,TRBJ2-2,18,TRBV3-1,CASSQGLAGGPRIGELFF,TGTGCCAGCAGCCAAGGACTAGCGGGGGGGCCAAGGATCGGGGAGCTGTTTTTT
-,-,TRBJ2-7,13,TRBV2,CATIAASSYEQYF,TGTGCCACTATAGCGGCCAGCTCCTACGAGCAGTACTTC
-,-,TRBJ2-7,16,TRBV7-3,CASSKGGAYQQYEQYF,TGTGCCAGCAGCAAAGGAGGGGCGTATCAACAATACGAGCAGTACTTC
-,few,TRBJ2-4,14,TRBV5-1,CASSLEATKNIQYF,TGCGCCAGCAGCTTGGAAGCTACCAAAAACATTCAGTACTTC
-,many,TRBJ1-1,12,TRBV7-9,CASSLMNTEAFF,TGTGCCAGCAGCTTAATGAACACTGAAGCTTTCTTT
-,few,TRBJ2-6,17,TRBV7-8,CASVHLGQISGANVLTF,TGTGCCAGCGTACATTTGGGGCAGATCTCTGGGGCCAACGTCCTGACTTTC
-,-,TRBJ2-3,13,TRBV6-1,CASGPTTTDTQYF,TGTGCCAGCGGTCCTACCACTACAGATACGCAGTATTTT
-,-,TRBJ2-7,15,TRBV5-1,CASSLSRQTSYEQYF,TGCGCCAGCAGCTTAAGTCGCCAGACTTCCTACGAGCAGTACTTC
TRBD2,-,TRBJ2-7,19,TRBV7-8,CASSLSSGTSEPRGYEQYF,TGTGCCAGCAGCCTGTCTAGTGGGACTAGCGAACCCCGAGGGTACGAGCAGTACTTC
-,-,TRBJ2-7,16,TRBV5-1,CASSVWGGGDSYEQYF,TGCGCCAGCAGCGTCTGGGGAGGGGGGGACTCCTACGAGCAGTACTTC
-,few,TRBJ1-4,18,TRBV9,CASSAPQGGIATNEKLFF,TGTGCCAGCAGCGCGCCGCAGGGAGGGATTGCAACTAATGAAAAACTGTTTTTT
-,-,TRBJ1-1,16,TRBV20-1,CSARGDGGLMNTEAFF,TGCAGTGCTAGAGGGGACGGTGGATTAATGAACACTGAAGCTTTCTTT
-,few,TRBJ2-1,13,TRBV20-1,CSAREDGDNEQFF,TGCAGTGCTAGAGAGGACGGGGACAATGAGCAGTTCTTC
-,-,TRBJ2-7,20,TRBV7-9,CASSPPRGTLRGSVGYEQYF,TGTGCCAGCAGCCCCCCCAGGGGGACACTTCGCGGGAGTGTCGGGTACGAGCAGTACTTC
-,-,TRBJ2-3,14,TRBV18,CASSPGPPTDTQYF,TGTGCCAGCTCACCCGGTCCACCCACAGATACGCAGTATTTT
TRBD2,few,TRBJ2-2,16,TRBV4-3,CASSQATSGHTGELFF,TGCGCCAGCAGCCAAGCAACTAGCGGTCACACCGGGGAGCTGTTTTTT
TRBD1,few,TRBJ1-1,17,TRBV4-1,CASSQVMGQGMNTEAFF,TGCGCCAGCAGCCAAGTGATGGGACAGGGAATGAACACTGAAGCTTTCTTT
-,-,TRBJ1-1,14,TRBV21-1,CASRMEGPDTEAFF,TGTGCCAGCCGGATGGAGGGGCCGGACACTGAAGCTTTCTTT
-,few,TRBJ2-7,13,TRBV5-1,CASSLDSATQQYF,TGCGCCAGCAGCCTAGACAGTGCCACGCAGCAGTACTTC
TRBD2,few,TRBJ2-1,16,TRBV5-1,CASSPLKAGGRNEQFF,TGCGCCAGCAGCCCCTTGAAGGCGGGGGGCCGTAATGAGCAGTTCTTC
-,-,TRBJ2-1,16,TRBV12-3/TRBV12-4,CASIPLLTGVVDEQFF,TGTGCCAGCATCCCCTTACTGACGGGAGTTGTGGATGAGCAGTTCTTC
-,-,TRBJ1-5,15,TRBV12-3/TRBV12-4,CASSSDGFRNQPQHF,TGTGCCAGCAGTTCAGATGGTTTTCGCAATCAGCCCCAGCATTTT
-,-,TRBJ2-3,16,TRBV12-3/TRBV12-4,CASTLWSAGPAGTQYF,TGTGCCAGCACCCTCTGGTCCGCGGGACCTGCGGGGACGCAGTATTTT
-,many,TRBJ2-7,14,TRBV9,CASSLQAGSYEQYF,TGTGCCAGCAGCCTTCAGGCAGGGTCCTACGAGCAGTACTTC
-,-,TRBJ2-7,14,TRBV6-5,CASSSPRGVNEQYF,TGTGCCAGCAGTTCGCCCAGGGGGGTTAACGAGCAGTACTTC
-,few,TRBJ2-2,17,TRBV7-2,CASSPLGGPTLNGELFF,TGTGCCAGCAGCCCCCTGGGGGGCCCCACTCTCAACGGGGAGCTGTTTTTT
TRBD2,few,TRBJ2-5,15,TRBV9,CASSPSGRGGETQYF,TGTGCCAGCAGCCCATCTGGGCGGGGGGGCGAGACCCAGTACTTC
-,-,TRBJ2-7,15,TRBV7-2,CASSRPAREEDEQYF,TGTGCCAGCAGCCGCCCTGCGAGGGAGGAGGACGAGCAGTACTTC
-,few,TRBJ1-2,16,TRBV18,CASSPTAFTGSDGYTF,TGTGCCAGCTCCCCGACTGCATTTACAGGGTCGGATGGCTACACCTTC
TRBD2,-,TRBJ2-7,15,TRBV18,CASSPATSGTYEQYF,TGTGCCAGCTCACCAGCGACTAGCGGCACCTACGAGCAGTACTTC
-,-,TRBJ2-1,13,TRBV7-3,CASSLGSVNEQFF,TGTGCCAGCAGCTTAGGGAGTGTCAATGAGCAGTTCTTC
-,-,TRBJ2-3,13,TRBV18,CASSPPPTDTQYF,TGTGCCAGCTCACCACCCCCCACAGATACGCAGTATTTT
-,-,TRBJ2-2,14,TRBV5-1,CASSLVDNTGELFF,TGCGCCAGCAGCTTGGTAGATAACACCGGGGAGCTGTTTTTT
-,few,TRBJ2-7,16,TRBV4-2,CASSQDLRGGNYEQYF,TGTGCCAGCAGCCAAGATTTGAGGGGGGGGAACTACGAGCAGTACTTC